The 29 T cell receptor beta chains below were found in one sample sequenced in a study of T-cell reconstitution after alpha-beta-depleted transplantation in children (dated by TCRdb to 2016 to 2017). Library preparation employed PCR. Sequencing relied on an Illumina HiSeq 2500. Molecular barcoding was employed in the preparation of TCR libraries, with unique molecular identifiers being used to normalize TCRbeta repertoire quantification. The raw public reads went through TCRdb reprocessing: fastp at Q25, MiXCR clone calling, in-frame beta chains kept. Each entry is one CDR3 protein sequence, shown with its most common DNA and genes. Recorded for this sample are 700,000 to 950,000 distinct CDR3 sequences; roughly 15% of them occurred a single time. The ten largest clones represent around 4.5% of the sample. The treatment or condition label, read with the paper, signifies: allogeneic hematopoietic cell transplantation with graft depleted of TCRalphabeta T cells and CD19 B cells.

Material: PBMCs, mostly from graft donor cells, obtained 360 days after TCRalphabeta/CD19-depleted stem cell transplant. These receptors all stem from a male patient younger than 18 who had a stem cell transplant for acute lymphoblastic leukemia, so the T cells may come from the graft donor.

This clonotype was counted only a few times. This chain connects TRBV4-1 to TRBJ2-1, with D possibly being TRBD2 (5 bases). The V end was cut by 4 bases, the J end by 0 bases, with 16 bases between. There are 17 residues in the CDR3. Germline lookup yields CDR1 MGHRA and CDR2 YSYEKL. CDR3 nucleotide sequence: TGCGCCAGCAGCCCCCAAGCGGTGAAGAGCTCCTACAATGAGCAGTTCTTC. Protein product: CASSPQAVKSSYNEQFF.

The V and J genes are TRBV29-1 and TRBJ2-3; possible D gene TRBD1, 6 bases. Germline V gives CDR1 SQVTM, CDR2 ANQGSEA. There are 11 residues in the CDR3. Between the trimmed V and J ends, which lost 6 bases and 4 bases, there was a span of 8 bases. In DNA, the CDR3 is TGCAGCGTCACAGGGTCAGATACGCAGTATTTT. It encodes CSVTGSDTQYF.

The rearrangement joins TRBV7-3 to TRBJ2-3; no definite D call. Germline values: CDR1 SGHTA, CDR2 FQGTGA. The V end lost 5 bases, the J end lost 0 bases, and 12 bases lay between the germline ends. The CDR3 covers 15 residues. As DNA, the CDR3 is TGTGCCAGCAGCAAACGGCCGGATAGCACAGATACGCAGTATTTT. Encoded protein: CASSKRPDSTDTQYF. The entire variable domain, with the rest obtained from reference TRBV7-3 and TRBJ2-3, is as follows: GAGVSQTPSNKVTEKGKYVELRCDPISGHTALYWYRQSLGQGPEFLIYFQGTGAADDSGLPNDRFFAVRPEGSVSTLKIQRTERGDSAVYLCASSKRPDSTDTQYFGPGTRLTVL.

This clonotype was observed a few times. The V and J genes are TRBV20-1 and TRBJ2-7, with 10 bases that match TRBD1. Germline V lookup: CDR1 DFQATT, CDR2 SNEGSKA (reference sequence). With V trimmed by 6 bases and J by 7 bases, 9 bases remained unmatched. This CDR3 contains 13 residues. DNA for the CDR3: TGCAGTGCACTCCGGGACAGGGGATTGGAGCAGTACTTC. Protein: CSALRDRGLEQYF.

The V call is TRBV20-1, the J call TRBJ1-2; maybe TRBD1 (6 bases). Deletions cut 3 bases from V and 4 bases from J, with 18 bases between. The CDR3 extends over 15 amino acids. CDR1 is DFQATT, CDR2 SNEGSKA, per germline (reference sequence). CDR3 loop: CSASKGRGRGYGYTF. The CDR3 DNA reads TGCAGTGCTAGTAAAGGTCGGGGGCGAGGCTATGGCTACACCTTC.

This sequence joins TRBV7-2 and TRBJ2-2; tentatively, D is TRBD2 (6 bases). The V and J ends lost 5 bases and 0 bases respectively, with 13 bases between them. The germline V gene encodes CDR1 SGHTA and CDR2 FQGNSA. The CDR3 is 16 amino acids. CDR3 DNA sequence: TGTGCCAGCAGCCGCAGGTGGGAGGCGAACACCGGGGAGCTGTTTTTT. It codes for CASSRRWEANTGELFF.

This clonotype was detected ten times or more. The chain combines TRBV27 with TRBJ2-7; 11 bases align to TRBD2. V lost 8 bases and J lost 1; bases outside the gene matches: 4. CDR3 length: 14 residues. Looked up from germline, CDR1 is MNHEY and CDR2 is SMNVEV (reference sequence). CDR3 protein: CASVGTSGSYEQYF. DNA for the CDR3: TGTGCCAGCGTTGGGACTAGCGGTTCCTACGAGCAGTACTTC.

The V gene is TRBV7-3, the J gene TRBJ2-7; TRBD2 agrees at 8 bases. The J segment lost 1 base and the V segment lost 4 bases, leaving 6 bases of the junction unmatched. Germline CDR1 and CDR2: SGHTA and FQGTGA. The CDR3 is 15 residues long. CDR3: CASSSAGGPSYEQYF. The DNA of the CDR3 is TGTGCCAGCAGCTCGGCGGGAGGCCCTTCCTACGAGCAGTACTTC.

This clonotype was picked up a small number of times. The gene calls are TRBV27 and TRBJ2-1; TRBD1 agrees at 9 bases. The CDR3 has 16 residues. V lost 2 bases and J lost 10; bases outside the gene matches: 12. Germline V gives CDR1 MNHEY, CDR2 SMNVEV (reference sequence). This CDR3 is CASSLVGTGSFREQFF. CDR3 bases: TGTGCCAGCAGTTTAGTTGGGACAGGGTCGTTTAGGGAGCAGTTCTTC.

For the CDR3, the DNA is TGTGCCAGCAGCTCCCAGGGGGTCGGCACTGAAGCTTTCTTT. This gives the protein CASSSQGVGTEAFF. The rearrangement links TRBV7-9 to TRBJ1-1, with TRBD1 identical over 7 bases. The trim removed 4 bases at V and 4 bases at J, leaving 6 bases unmatched. The CDR3 contains 14 residues. Germline CDR1 and CDR2: SEHNR and FQNEAQ (reference sequence).

This clonotype was recorded a few times. The CDR3 region has the DNA TGTGCCAGCAGCTCACAGGGTCGGGCTTTCTTT. The encoded protein is CASSSQGRAFF. V is TRBV5-6 and J is TRBJ1-1, with D maybe TRBD1 (6 bases). This CDR3 region has 11 residues. V lost 3 bases, J lost 11 bases, and 11 bases lay in between. Germline assignment: CDR1 SGHDT and CDR2 YYEEEE.

This clonotype was picked up a small number of times. The CDR3 coding sequence is TGCGCCAGCAGCCCCCGATCGGTGGCCCGTAGTGCGTTTGGCTACACCTTC. This translates into CASSPRSVARSAFGYTF. The chain recombines TRBV4-1 with TRBJ1-2; unclear D gene. The CDR3 extends over 17 amino acids. Germline V gene data show CDR1 as MGHRA and CDR2 as YSYEKL. Trimming shortened V by 4 bases and J by 7 bases, and 25 bases separated the two germline ends.

Ten or more counts support this clonotype. V gene TRBV24-1 combines with J gene TRBJ2-2; 7 bases line up with TRBD2. V lost 8 bases to trimming and J lost 1 base; unmatched junction nucleotides: 3. Germline V gene sequence: CDR1 KGHDR, CDR2 SFDVKD. The CDR3 loop spans 14 amino acids. CDR3 coding DNA: TGTGCCACCAAACCTAGCGGGAACACCGGGGAGCTGTTTTTT. As protein: CATKPSGNTGELFF.

There are many counts of this clonotype. The genes are TRBV25-1 and TRBJ2-1; tentatively, D is TRBD2 (6 bases). Trimming stripped 2 bases from V and 4 bases from J, with 6 bases between. Looked up from germline, CDR1 is MGHDK and CDR2 is SYGVNS. The CDR3 loop spans 13 amino acids. The CDR3 region is CASSEGTYNEQFF. The CDR3 region has the DNA TGTGCCAGCAGTGAAGGGACTTACAATGAGCAGTTCTTC.

This chain uses TRBV20-1 with TRBJ1-2, with D possibly matching TRBD1 (5 bases). This CDR3 has 14 residues. Germline CDR1 reads DFQATT; CDR2 reads SNEGSKA (reference sequence). V was pared by 0 bases and J by 6 bases, with 14 bases between. The CDR3 coding sequence is TGCAGTGCTAGAGATCCCGACAGATCGGATGGCTACACCTTC. Translation: CSARDPDRSDGYTF.

The chain recombines TRBV18 with TRBJ1-6, with 9 bases fitting TRBD1. This CDR3 contains 14 residues. J gave up 9 bases and V 6 bases, and 6 bases lay outside the gene matches. Germline CDR1 reads KGHSH; CDR2 reads LQKENI. CDR3 protein: CASSAGTGTSPLHF. CDR3 sequence (DNA): TGTGCCAGCTCTGCCGGGACAGGGACTTCACCCCTCCACTTT.

This clonotype showed up just a few times. The V gene is TRBV5-1, the J gene TRBJ2-1, with a tentative D call TRBD1 (5 bases). Trimming left V 4 bases short and J 10 bases short, with 15 bases between. Germline loops: CDR1 SGHRS, CDR2 YFSETQ. This CDR3 contains 13 residues. DNA of the CDR3: TGCGCCAGCAGCGAGATTGCTCCAGGGGAGCAGTTCTTC. This codes for CASSEIAPGEQFF.

The chain combines TRBV7-8 with TRBJ2-1; tentative D call: TRBD1 (6 bases). The CDR3 contains 16 residues. Germline CDR1 reads SGHVS; CDR2 reads FQNEAQ. V lost 5 bases and J 4 bases, leaving 18 bases between the germline ends. CDR3 DNA: TGTGCCAGCAGCCCGCACAGGGCACCGGGGTACAATGAGCAGTTCTTC. This translates into CASSPHRAPGYNEQFF.

This clonotype turned up a few times. The genes are TRBV12-3 or TRBV12-4 and TRBJ2-1; a possible D gene is TRBD2 (6 bases). There are 17 residues in the CDR3. Trimming shortened V by 5 bases and J by 6 bases, and 23 bases separated the two germline ends. CDR3 nucleotide sequence: TGTGCCAGCAGTCTTAGGTTAGCGGCCTTAAGACCCAATGAGCAGTTCTTC. This gives the protein CASSLRLAALRPNEQFF.

This clonotype was counted between two and nine times. The chain has TRBV15 and TRBJ2-7; D may be TRBD2 (6 bases). The CDR3 sequence is 14 residues long. Germline V gene sequence: CDR1 LNHNV, CDR2 YYDKDF (reference sequence). V gave up 1 base and J gave up 1 base, with 8 bases separating them. The CDR3 region has the DNA TGTGCCACCAGCAGAGTGGGGACTTCCTACGAGCAGTACTTC. It is translated as CATSRVGTSYEQYF. The variable domain in full, completed from reference TRBV15 and TRBJ2-7, reads DAMVIQNPRYQVTQFGKPVTLSCSQTLNHNVMYWYQQKSSQAPKLLFHYYDKDFNNEADTPDNFQSRRPNTSFCFLDIRSPGLGDTAMYLCATSRVGTSYEQYFGPGTRLTVT.

Many counts were recorded for this clonotype. V is TRBV7-2 and J is TRBJ1-5; D is possibly TRBD1 (5 bases). The CDR3 runs 14 residues. Germline V gives CDR1 SGHTA, CDR2 FQGNSA. Trimming stripped 4 bases from V and 7 bases from J, with 14 bases between. CDR3 loop: CASSSSGGNQPQHF. CDR3 DNA: TGTGCCAGCAGCTCTAGTGGGGGAAACCAGCCCCAGCATTTT.

This clonotype occurred many times. The chain couples TRBV9 to TRBJ2-5; D is undetermined. The CDR3 spans 14 residues. Germline V lookup: CDR1 SGDLS, CDR2 YYNGEE. The V end lost 0 bases, the J end lost 5 bases, and 11 bases lay between the germline ends. The CDR3 here is CASSVEGSLETQYF. CDR3 nucleotide sequence: TGTGCCAGCAGCGTAGAAGGTAGCCTGGAGACCCAGTACTTC.

The genes are TRBV4-2 and TRBJ2-7; tentatively, D is TRBD1 or TRBD2 (5 bases each). V was clipped by 1 base and J by 3 bases, with 13 bases between them. Germline CDR1 and CDR2: LGHNA and YNFKEQ. This CDR3 spans 15 amino acids. CDR3 sequence (DNA): TGTGCCAGCAGCCAAGCGAGGGACGGCTTCTACGAGCAGTACTTC. This translates into CASSQARDGFYEQYF.

This clonotype came up a few times. The J gene is TRBJ2-7, the V gene TRBV7-9; D tentatively fits TRBD1 or TRBD2 (5 bases each). The CDR3 has 17 residues. Germline V lookup: CDR1 SEHNR, CDR2 FQNEAQ (reference sequence). V lost 1 base and J lost 4, with 20 bases in between. CDR3 nucleotides: TGTGCCAGCAGCTTAGGGGGAGTGGGCAGGGTAAATTACGAGCAGTACTTC. Translation gives CASSLGGVGRVNYEQYF.

CDR3 coding DNA: TGTGCCAGCAGTTTAATCGCGGGAGTGGGGTCAGAGACCCAGTACTTC. This translates into CASSLIAGVGSETQYF. The chain links TRBV12-3 or TRBV12-4 to TRBJ2-5, with 7 nucleotides matching TRBD2. This CDR3 has 16 residues. The junction had 10 bases not matched to a gene; V was cut back by 2 bases and J by 4 bases.

In this sample, this clonotype turned up many times. The chain couples TRBV7-2 to TRBJ2-5; 8 bases align to TRBD1. Unmatched junction bases numbered 3, after V lost 2 bases and J lost 4 bases. CDR1 and CDR2 from the germline V gene are SGHTA and FQGNSA. The CDR3 sequence is 14 residues long. The CDR3 spells CASSLKDRVETQYF. CDR3 in DNA: TGTGCCAGCAGCTTAAAGGACAGGGTAGAGACCCAGTACTTC.

The table lists this clonotype with a few counts. This chain's CDR3 is CASSPTISGNGNEKLFF. CDR3 nucleotides: TGTGCCAGCAGTCCCACCATTTCAGGGAACGGTAATGAAAAACTGTTTTTT. The gene calls are TRBV28 and TRBJ1-4, with D perhaps matching TRBD1 (5 bases). Germline lookup yields CDR1 MDHEN and CDR2 SYDVKM. V was cut by 5 bases and J by 4 bases, with 20 bases left in between. The CDR3 extends over 17 amino acids. The full variable domain, with the rest looked up from reference TRBV28 and TRBJ1-4, is DVKVTQSSRYLVKRTGEKVFLECVQDMDHENMFWYRQDPGLGLRLIYFSYDVKMKEKGDIPEGYSVSREKKERFSLILESASTNQTSMYLCASSPTISGNGNEKLFFGSGTQLSVL.

The rearrangement links TRBV7-7 to TRBJ2-2; 7 nucleotides agree with TRBD2. The CDR3 length is 14 residues. The germline V gene encodes CDR1 SSHAT and CDR2 FNYEAQ (reference sequence). With V trimmed by 0 bases and J by 7 bases, 2 bases remained unmatched. The CDR3: CASSLAGGYGELFF. In DNA, the CDR3 is TGTGCCAGCAGCTTAGCGGGAGGGTACGGGGAGCTGTTTTTT.

The rearrangement joins TRBV7-2 to TRBJ2-5; 9 bases map to TRBD2. Germline lookup yields CDR1 SGHTA and CDR2 FQGNSA. Losses at the gene ends were 2 bases for V and 4 bases for J; bases not matched to a gene: 5. The length of the CDR3 is 15 residues. Here the CDR3 DNA reads TGTGCCAGCAGCTTATATAGCGGGAGTAGAGAGACCCAGTACTTC. It is translated as CASSLYSGSRETQYF.